The 9 T cell receptor beta chains reported below all come from one sample, sequenced in a study of T cells in women clearing cervical HPV infection. Sequencing was performed with immunoSEQ multiplex PCR; in TCRdb, only in-frame clones are kept and a portion is missing. With about 36,000 clones in the sample, the ten largest clones hold 3.7%. The sample taken for sequencing was blood buffy coat. The receptors were sampled from a woman aged 18 to 75 with a cervical HPV16 infection that either progressed to CIN3+ or cleared (not recorded which).

Of note for this clone: The read ends 3 residues before the CDR3 terminus; that terminus is restored from the germline J gene. This chain joins TRBV14 and TRBJ1-5; 12 bases fit TRBD1. Germline V gene sequence: CDR1 SGHDN, CDR2 FVKESK. The CDR3 runs to 16 residues. Unmatched junction bases numbered 5, after V lost 3 bases and J lost 5 bases. The sequenced part of the CDR3 DNA is TGTGCCAGCAGCCAGAACGGGACAGGGGGCGATCAGCCC. Encoded protein: CASSQNGTGGDQP. The full CDR3 reads CASSQNGTGGDQPQHF. The full variable domain, in which reference TRBV14 and TRBJ1-5 provide the parts outside the CDR3, is EAGVTQFPSHSVIEKGQTVTLRCDPISGHDNLYWYRRVMGKEIKFLLHFVKESKQDESGMPNNRFLAERTGGTYSTLKVQPAELEDSGVYFCASSQNGTGGDQPQHFGDGTRLSIL.

On this clone itself: The read ends 3 residues shy of where the CDR3 ends; the end is completed using the germline J gene. The V call is TRBV7-3, the J call TRBJ2-5; 15 nucleotides line up with TRBD2. Looked up from germline, CDR1 is SGHTA and CDR2 is FQGTGA. The CDR3 runs 18 residues. V dropped 4 bases and J dropped 3; count of bases not matched to a gene: 9. The part of the CDR3 DNA that was read is TGTGCCAGCAGCTCCTACGCCGGACTAGCGGGGGGGGAAGAGACC. It specifies CASSSYAGLAGGEET. The full-length CDR3 reads as CASSSYAGLAGGEETQYF.

With regard to this clone: The observed sequence ends 3 residues before the CDR3 terminus, with the missing tail filled in from the germline J gene. The rearrangement joins TRBV7-3 to TRBJ2-1; D possibly corresponds to TRBD2 (6 bases). Deletions cut 0 bases from V and 4 bases from J, with 13 bases between. Germline loops: CDR1 SGHTA, CDR2 FQGTGA. The CDR3 consists of 16 residues. CDR3 DNA, as far as it was read: TGTGCCAGCAGCTTAACGTCGGGGGTGCTATACAATGAG. Protein product: CASSLTSGVLYNE. The entire CDR3 sequence reads CASSLTSGVLYNEQFF.

About this clone itself: The sequenced fragment ends 3 residues before the CDR3 boundary, so the rest is inferred from the germline J gene. This rearrangement joins TRBV19 to TRBJ1-1; D perhaps matches TRBD1 (6 bases). This CDR3 comprises 14 residues. V was pared by 9 bases and J by 0 bases, with 14 bases between. Germline V gene data show CDR1 as LNHDA and CDR2 as SQIVND (reference sequence). The CDR3: CASSPGTLNTEAFF. CDR3 DNA (partial): TGTGCCAGCTCCCCCGGGACACTGAACACTGAA.

To note about this clone: The CDR3 is cut off 3 residues early in the read; its end comes from the germline J gene. This chain links TRBV6-2 or TRBV6-3 with TRBJ1-1, with D possibly TRBD1 on 6 matching bases. The CDR3 is 17 residues long. The germline gives CDR1 MNHEY, CDR2 SVGEGT. Trimming pared 0 bases from V and 4 bases from J, leaving 18 bases between. The DNA read from the CDR3 is TGTGCCAGCAGTTACTCGAGGTTGCACAGGGCGTCCACTGAA. Its translation is CASSYSRLHRASTE. The entire CDR3 protein reads CASSYSRLHRASTEAFF.

Incomplete CDR3 DNA: TGTGCCAGCAGTCCCAGGGTTTTGGGAACTGAA. It translates to CASSPRVLGTE. The whole CDR3 is CASSPRVLGTEAFF. This rearrangement joins TRBV27 to TRBJ1-1, with TRBD1 as a possible D gene (5 bases). The CDR3 end falls 3 residues outside the read, so it is completed with the germline J gene. Germline CDR1 and CDR2: MNHEY and SMNVEV (reference sequence). There are 14 residues in the CDR3. V lost 5 bases and J lost 5, with 15 bases in between.

A note on this clone: The CDR3 end falls 3 residues outside the read, so it is completed with the germline J gene. The chain carries TRBV10-3 and TRBJ2-4, with 14 bases fitting TRBD2. The CDR3 runs to 15 residues. Germline V gene sequence: CDR1 ENHRY, CDR2 SYGVKD. This CDR3 is CAISESGLAGVRQYF. CDR3 DNA (partial): TGTGCCATCAGTGAGTCGGGACTAGCGGGAGTCCGT.

On this clone itself: The read terminates 3 residues ahead of where the CDR3 ends, so the germline J gene completes it. The chain combines TRBV20-1 with TRBJ1-6, with 11 bases matching TRBD1. The CDR3 sequence is 16 residues long. From germline, CDR1 is DFQATT and CDR2 SNEGSKA (reference sequence). The J segment lost 8 bases and the V segment lost 4 bases, leaving 10 bases of the junction unmatched. The CDR3 bases that were read are TGCAGTGCTAATATCCTGGGACAGGGGGACCATTCACCC. Translating it yields CSANILGQGDHSP. The whole CDR3 sequence reads CSANILGQGDHSPLHF.

Turning to this clone: The CDR3 is cut off 3 residues early in the read; its end comes from the germline J gene. The chain has TRBV12-3 or TRBV12-4 and TRBJ2-3, with TRBD2 identical over 9 bases. The CDR3 consists of 15 residues. V gave up 1 base and J gave up 3 bases; unmatched junction bases: 2. Partial CDR3 DNA: TGTGCCAGCAGTTTAGAGGCGGGGGGGACAGATACG. It is translated as CASSLEAGGTDT. The entire CDR3 is CASSLEAGGTDTQYF.